The present TCR beta chain was sequenced within a study of early T cells in non-severe SARS-CoV-2 infection. Study overall: Sequenced bulk RNA came from whole blood that was unsorted, and chains were unpaired. Study findings and constraints: Using VDJdb, the matching emphasized anti-spike CD8 responses while missing private and CD4 specificities.

The sample holds many counts of this clonotype. As yet, its antigen is unknown. Tagging with unique molecular identifiers was applied to individual cDNA molecules. TCRdb re-analysed the 5' RACE reads in MiXCR, keeping a single row per CDR3 protein. Here the sample spans tens of thousands of distinct CDR3 sequences, approximately 8.5% being singletons. Germline trimming cut 2 bases from V and 0 bases from J; bases unmatched to any gene: 0. The CDR3 runs to 15 residues. Germline assignment: CDR1 SGHTA and CDR2 FQGNSA. The receptor was isolated from an adult who was a healthcare worker with PCR-confirmed SARS-CoV-2 infection or an uninfected control (not recorded which). The genes are TRBV7-2 and TRBJ1-3, with 8 bases that match TRBD1. Material: whole blood. The CDR3: CASSLTGGSGNTIYF. As DNA, the CDR3 is TGTGCCAGCAGCTTAACAGGGGGCTCTGGAAACACCATATATTTT.